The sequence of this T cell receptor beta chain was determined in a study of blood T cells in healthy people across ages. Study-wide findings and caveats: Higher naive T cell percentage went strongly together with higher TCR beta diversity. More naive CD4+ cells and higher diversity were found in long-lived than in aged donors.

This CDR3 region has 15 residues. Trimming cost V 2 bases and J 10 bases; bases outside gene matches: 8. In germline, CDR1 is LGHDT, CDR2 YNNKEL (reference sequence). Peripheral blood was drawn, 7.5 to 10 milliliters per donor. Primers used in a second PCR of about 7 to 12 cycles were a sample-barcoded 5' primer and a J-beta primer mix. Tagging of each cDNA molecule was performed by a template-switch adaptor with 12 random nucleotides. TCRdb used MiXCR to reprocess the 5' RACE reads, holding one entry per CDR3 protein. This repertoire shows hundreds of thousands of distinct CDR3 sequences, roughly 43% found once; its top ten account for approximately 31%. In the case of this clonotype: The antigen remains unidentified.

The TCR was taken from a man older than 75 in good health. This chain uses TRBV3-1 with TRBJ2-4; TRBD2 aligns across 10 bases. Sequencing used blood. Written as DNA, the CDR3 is TGTGCCAGCAGCCAATTAGGGACTAGCGATTGTATTCAGTACTTC. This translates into CASSQLGTSDCIQYF.